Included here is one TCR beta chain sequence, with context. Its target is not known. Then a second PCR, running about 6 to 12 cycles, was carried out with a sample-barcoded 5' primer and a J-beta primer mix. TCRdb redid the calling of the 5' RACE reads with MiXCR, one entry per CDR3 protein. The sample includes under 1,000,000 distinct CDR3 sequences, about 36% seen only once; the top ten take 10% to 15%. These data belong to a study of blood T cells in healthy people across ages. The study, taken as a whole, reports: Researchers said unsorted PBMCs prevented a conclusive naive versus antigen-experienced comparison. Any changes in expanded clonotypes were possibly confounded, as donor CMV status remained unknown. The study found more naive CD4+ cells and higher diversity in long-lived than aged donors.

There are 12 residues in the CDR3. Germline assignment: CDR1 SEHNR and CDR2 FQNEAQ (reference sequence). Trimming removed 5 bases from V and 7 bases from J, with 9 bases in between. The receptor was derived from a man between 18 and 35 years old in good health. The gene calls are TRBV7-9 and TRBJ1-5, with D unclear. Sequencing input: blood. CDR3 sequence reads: CASSPLGQPQHF. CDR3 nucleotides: TGTGCCAGCAGCCCCCTAGGCCAGCCCCAGCATTTT.